The entry below describes one T cell receptor (beta chain). Categorization into cohorts depended on clinical history that participants reported. Recovered participants had two consecutive negative NP/OP PCR tests, healthcare professional clearance, or symptom resolution. CDR3 length: 14 amino acids. V lost 2 bases to trimming and J lost 4 bases; unmatched junction nucleotides: 4. The germline V gene encodes CDR1 MNHEY and CDR2 SMNVEV (reference sequence). The data were obtained in a study of blood T cell repertoires in COVID-19. Across the whole study: Sites in the United States, Italy and Spain provided acute and convalescent COVID-19 samples.

TCRdb keeps only in-frame clones here, not all; method: immunoSEQ multiplex PCR. The data show 200,000 to 300,000 clones, approximately 89% seen once. Source material: PBMCs or T cells enriched from blood (not recorded which). The rearrangement uses TRBV27 and TRBJ2-7, with 8 bases that match TRBD2. The sequence derives from a woman between 18 and 29 years old who had recovered from COVID-19. The DNA of the CDR3 is TGTGCCAGCAGTTTAAGTCCGGGAGGGTACGAGCAGTACTTC. This sequence encodes CASSLSPGGYEQYF.